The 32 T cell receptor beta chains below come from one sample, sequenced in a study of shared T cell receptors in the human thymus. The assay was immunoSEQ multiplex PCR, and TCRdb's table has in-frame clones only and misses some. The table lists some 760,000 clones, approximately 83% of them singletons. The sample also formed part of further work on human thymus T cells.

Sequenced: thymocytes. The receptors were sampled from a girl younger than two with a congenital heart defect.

In DNA form, the CDR3 reads TGTGCCAGCAGCTTGGGAGGGCAGGGGGATGTGGATACGCAGTATTTT. Encoded protein: CASSLGGQGDVDTQYF. The chain links TRBV5-4 to TRBJ2-3; 7 bases agree with TRBD1. V was pared by 0 bases and J by 6 bases, with 10 bases of the junction left unmatched. The CDR3 is 16 amino acids. Per the germline V gene, CDR1 is SGHNT and CDR2 is YYREEE (reference sequence).

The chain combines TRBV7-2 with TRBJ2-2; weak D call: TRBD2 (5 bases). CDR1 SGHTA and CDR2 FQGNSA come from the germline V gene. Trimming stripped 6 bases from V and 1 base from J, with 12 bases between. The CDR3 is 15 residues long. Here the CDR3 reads CASSYRAENTGELFF. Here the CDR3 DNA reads TGTGCCAGCAGTTATCGAGCGGAGAACACCGGGGAGCTGTTTTTT.

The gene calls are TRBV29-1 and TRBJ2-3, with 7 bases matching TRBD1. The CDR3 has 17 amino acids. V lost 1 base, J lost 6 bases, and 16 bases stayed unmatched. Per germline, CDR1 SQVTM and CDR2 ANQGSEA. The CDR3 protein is CSVEGSLGTGVRDTQYF. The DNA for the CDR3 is TGCAGCGTTGAAGGATCCCTGGGAACAGGGGTTAGGGATACGCAGTATTTT.

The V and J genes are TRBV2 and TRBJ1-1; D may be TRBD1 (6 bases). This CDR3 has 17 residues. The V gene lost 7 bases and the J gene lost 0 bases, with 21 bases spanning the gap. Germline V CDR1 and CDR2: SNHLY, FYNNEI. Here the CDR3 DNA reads TGTGCCAGCACTCCGGACAGACACATCCTAATGAACACTGAAGCTTTCTTT. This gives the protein CASTPDRHILMNTEAFF. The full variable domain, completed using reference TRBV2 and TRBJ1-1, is EPEVTQTPSHQVTQMGQEVILRCVPISNHLYFYWYRQILGQKVEFLVSFYNNEISEKSEIFDDQFSVERPDGSNFTLKIRSTKLEDSAMYFCASTPDRHILMNTEAFFGQGTRLTVV.

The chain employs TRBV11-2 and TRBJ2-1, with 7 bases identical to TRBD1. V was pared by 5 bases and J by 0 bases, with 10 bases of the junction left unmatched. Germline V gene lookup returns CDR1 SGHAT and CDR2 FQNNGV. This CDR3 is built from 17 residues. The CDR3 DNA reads TGTGCCAGCAGCCCACAGGGGTCCCCTTCCTCCTACAATGAGCAGTTCTTC. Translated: CASSPQGSPSSYNEQFF.

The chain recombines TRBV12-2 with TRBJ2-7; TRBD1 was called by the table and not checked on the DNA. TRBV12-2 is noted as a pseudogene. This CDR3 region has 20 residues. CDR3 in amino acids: CASRYPRGTTGKSPSYEQYF. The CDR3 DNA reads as TGTGCAAGTCGCTACCCCAGAGGGACGACAGGGAAGTCTCCCTCCTACGAGCAGTACTTC.

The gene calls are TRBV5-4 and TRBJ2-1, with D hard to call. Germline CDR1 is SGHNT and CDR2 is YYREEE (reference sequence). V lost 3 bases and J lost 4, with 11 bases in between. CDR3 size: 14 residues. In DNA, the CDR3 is TGTGCCAGCAGCTCCCAGGAATGGTACAATGAGCAGTTCTTC. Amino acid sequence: CASSSQEWYNEQFF. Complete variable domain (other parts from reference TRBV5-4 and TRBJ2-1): ETGVTQSPTHLIKTRGQQVTLRCSSQSGHNTVSWYQQALGQGPQFIFQYYREEENGRGNFPPRFSGLQFPNYSSELNVNALELDDSALYLCASSSQEWYNEQFFGPGTRLTVL.

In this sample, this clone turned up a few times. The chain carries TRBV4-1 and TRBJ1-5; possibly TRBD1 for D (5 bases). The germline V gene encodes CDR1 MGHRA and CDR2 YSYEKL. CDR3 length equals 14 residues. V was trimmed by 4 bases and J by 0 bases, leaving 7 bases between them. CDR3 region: CASSPRDSNQPQHF. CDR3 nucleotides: TGCGCCAGCAGCCCCAGGGATAGCAATCAGCCCCAGCATTTT.

The CDR3 DNA follows: TGTGCCAGTAGTACCCCCAGACAGGTGAGGGAAAACCCAAGCAATCAGCCCCAGCATTTT. It translates to CASSTPRQVRENPSNQPQHF. The rearrangement links TRBV19 to TRBJ1-5; TRBD1 is a possible D gene (6 bases). V was trimmed by 4 bases and J by 1 base, leaving 26 bases between them. Germline V gene sequence: CDR1 LNHDA, CDR2 SQIVND (reference sequence). The CDR3 covers 20 residues.

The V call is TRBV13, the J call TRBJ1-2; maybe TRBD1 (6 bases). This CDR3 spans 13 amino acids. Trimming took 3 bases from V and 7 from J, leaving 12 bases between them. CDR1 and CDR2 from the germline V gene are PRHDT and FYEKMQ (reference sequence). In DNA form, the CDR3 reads TGTGCCAGCAGCTTCGGGGGGGCCGGTGGCTACACCTTC. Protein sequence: CASSFGGAGGYTF. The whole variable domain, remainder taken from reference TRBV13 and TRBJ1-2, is AAGVIQSPRHLIKEKRETATLKCYPIPRHDTVYWYQQGPGQDPQFLISFYEKMQSDKGSIPDRFSAQQFSDYHSELNMSSLELGDSALYFCASSFGGAGGYTFGSGTRLTVV.

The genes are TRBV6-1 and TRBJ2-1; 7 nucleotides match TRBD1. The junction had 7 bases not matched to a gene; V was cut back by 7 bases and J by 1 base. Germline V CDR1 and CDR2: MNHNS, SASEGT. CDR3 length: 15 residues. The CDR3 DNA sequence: TGTGCCAGCACCGCCGACAGGGCTTCCTACAATGAGCAGTTCTTC. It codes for CASTADRASYNEQFF.

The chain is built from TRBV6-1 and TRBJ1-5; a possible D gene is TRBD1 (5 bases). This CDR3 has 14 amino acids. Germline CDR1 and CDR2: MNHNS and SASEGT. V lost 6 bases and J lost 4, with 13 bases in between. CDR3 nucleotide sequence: TGTGCCAGCAGGGAGGGGAGGTCTAATCAGCCCCAGCATTTT. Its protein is CASREGRSNQPQHF.

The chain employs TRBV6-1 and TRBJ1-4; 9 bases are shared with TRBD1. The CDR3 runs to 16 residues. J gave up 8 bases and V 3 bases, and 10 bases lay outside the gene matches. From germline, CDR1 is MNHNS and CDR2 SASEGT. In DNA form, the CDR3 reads TGTGCCAGCAGTGACGGACAGGGGCAGGGGGAAGAAAAACTGTTTTTT. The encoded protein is CASSDGQGQGEEKLFF.

The CDR3 reads CATIPVASGQETQYF. CDR3 nucleotides: TGTGCCACCATCCCTGTTGCTAGCGGACAAGAGACCCAGTACTTC. The gene calls are TRBV6-1 and TRBJ2-5; 7 nucleotides line up with TRBD2. CDR3 length: 15 residues. Germline CDR1 reads MNHNS; CDR2 reads SASEGT. The trim removed 10 bases at V and 2 bases at J, leaving 13 bases unmatched.

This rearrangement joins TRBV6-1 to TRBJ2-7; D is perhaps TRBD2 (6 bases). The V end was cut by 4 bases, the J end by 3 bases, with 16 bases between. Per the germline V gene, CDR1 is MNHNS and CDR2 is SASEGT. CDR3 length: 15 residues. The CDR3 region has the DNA TGTGCCAGCAGTGTCCCAGGCAGGGAGGTCTACGAGCAGTACTTC. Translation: CASSVPGREVYEQYF.

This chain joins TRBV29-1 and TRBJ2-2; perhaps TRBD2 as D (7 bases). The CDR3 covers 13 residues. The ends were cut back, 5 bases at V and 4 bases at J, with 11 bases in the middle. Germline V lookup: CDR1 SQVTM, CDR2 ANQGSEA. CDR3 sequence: CSVRGGITGELFF. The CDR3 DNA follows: TGCAGCGTTAGGGGGGGTATCACCGGGGAGCTGTTTTTT.

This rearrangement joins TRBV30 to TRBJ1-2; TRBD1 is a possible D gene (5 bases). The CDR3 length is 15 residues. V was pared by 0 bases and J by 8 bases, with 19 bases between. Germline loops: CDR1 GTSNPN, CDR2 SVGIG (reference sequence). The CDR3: CAWSVRRTGEQGYTF. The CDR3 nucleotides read TGTGCCTGGAGTGTCCGCAGGACGGGGGAACAGGGCTACACCTTC.

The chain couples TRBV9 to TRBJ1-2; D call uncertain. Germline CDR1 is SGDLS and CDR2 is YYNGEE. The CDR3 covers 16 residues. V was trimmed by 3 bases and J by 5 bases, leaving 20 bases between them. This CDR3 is CASSGRGSPTVYGYTF. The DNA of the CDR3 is TGTGCCAGCAGCGGCCGAGGCTCCCCAACGGTGTATGGCTACACCTTC.

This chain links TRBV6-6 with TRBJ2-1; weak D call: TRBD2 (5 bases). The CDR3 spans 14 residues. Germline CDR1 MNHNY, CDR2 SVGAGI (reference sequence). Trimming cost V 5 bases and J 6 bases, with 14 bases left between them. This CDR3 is CASSTIEGPNEQFF. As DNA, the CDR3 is TGTGCCAGCAGTACCATTGAGGGCCCCAATGAGCAGTTCTTC.

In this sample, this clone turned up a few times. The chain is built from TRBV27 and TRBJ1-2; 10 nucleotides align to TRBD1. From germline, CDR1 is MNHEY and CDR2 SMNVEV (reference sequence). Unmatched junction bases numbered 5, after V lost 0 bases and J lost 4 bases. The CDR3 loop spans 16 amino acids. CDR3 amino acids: CASSLSWGQGTYGYTF. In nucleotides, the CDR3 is TGTGCCAGCAGTTTATCCTGGGGACAGGGGACCTATGGCTACACCTTC.

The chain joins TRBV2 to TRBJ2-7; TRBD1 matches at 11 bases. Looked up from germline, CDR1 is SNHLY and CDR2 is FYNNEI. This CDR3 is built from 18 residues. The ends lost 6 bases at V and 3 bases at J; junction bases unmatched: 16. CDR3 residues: CASRPPGPGQGDNYEQYF. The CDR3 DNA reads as TGTGCCAGCAGACCTCCTGGACCGGGACAGGGGGACAACTACGAGCAGTACTTC.

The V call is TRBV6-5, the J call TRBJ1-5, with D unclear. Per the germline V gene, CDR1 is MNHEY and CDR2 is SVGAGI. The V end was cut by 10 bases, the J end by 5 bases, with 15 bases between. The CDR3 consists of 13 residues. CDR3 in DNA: TGTGCCACCGGGGAAGAAGGGCATCAGCCCCAGCATTTT. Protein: CATGEEGHQPQHF.

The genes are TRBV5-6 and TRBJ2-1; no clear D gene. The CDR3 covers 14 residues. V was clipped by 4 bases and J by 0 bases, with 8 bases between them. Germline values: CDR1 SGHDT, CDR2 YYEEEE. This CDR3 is CASSLPLSYNEQFF. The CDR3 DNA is TGTGCCAGCAGCCTTCCCCTCTCCTACAATGAGCAGTTCTTC.

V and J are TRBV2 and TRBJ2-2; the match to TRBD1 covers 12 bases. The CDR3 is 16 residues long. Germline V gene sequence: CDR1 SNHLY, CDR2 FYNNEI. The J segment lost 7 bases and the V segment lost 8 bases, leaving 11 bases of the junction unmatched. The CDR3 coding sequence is TGTGCCAGCGAAGTCCAAGGGACAGGGGGCTTCGGGGAGCTGTTTTTT. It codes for CASEVQGTGGFGELFF. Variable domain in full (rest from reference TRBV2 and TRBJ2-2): EPEVTQTPSHQVTQMGQEVILRCVPISNHLYFYWYRQILGQKVEFLVSFYNNEISEKSEIFDDQFSVERPDGSNFTLKIRSTKLEDSAMYFCASEVQGTGGFGELFFGEGSRLTVL.

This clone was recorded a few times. CDR3 in amino acids: CASSVREGSGLGTEAFF. DNA of the CDR3: TGTGCCAGCAGTGTAAGAGAGGGTTCGGGTCTAGGAACTGAAGCTTTCTTT. This chain connects TRBV25-1 to TRBJ1-1, with unresolved D. CDR3 length equals 17 residues. Germline values: CDR1 MGHDK, CDR2 SYGVNS. V shed 4 bases and J shed 5 bases, with 23 bases lying between them.

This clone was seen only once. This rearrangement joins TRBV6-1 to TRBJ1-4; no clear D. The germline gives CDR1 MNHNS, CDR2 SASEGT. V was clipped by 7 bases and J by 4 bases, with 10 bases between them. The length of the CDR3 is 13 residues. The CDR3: CASTRGDNEKLFF. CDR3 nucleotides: TGTGCCAGCACCCGAGGCGATAATGAAAAACTGTTTTTT.

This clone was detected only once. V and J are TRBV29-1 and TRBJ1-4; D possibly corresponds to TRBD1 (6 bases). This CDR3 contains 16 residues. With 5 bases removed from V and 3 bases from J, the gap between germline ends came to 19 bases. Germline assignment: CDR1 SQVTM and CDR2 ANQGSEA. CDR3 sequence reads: CSVKRGWGPPNEKLFF. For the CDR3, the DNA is TGCAGCGTTAAAAGGGGGTGGGGGCCTCCTAATGAAAAACTGTTTTTT.

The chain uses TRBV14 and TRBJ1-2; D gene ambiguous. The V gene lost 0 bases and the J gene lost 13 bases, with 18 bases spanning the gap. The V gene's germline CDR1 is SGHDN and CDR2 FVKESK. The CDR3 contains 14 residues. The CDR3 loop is CASSQEEGRDPVTF. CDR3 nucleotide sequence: TGTGCCAGCAGCCAAGAAGAGGGTCGCGACCCAGTCACCTTC.

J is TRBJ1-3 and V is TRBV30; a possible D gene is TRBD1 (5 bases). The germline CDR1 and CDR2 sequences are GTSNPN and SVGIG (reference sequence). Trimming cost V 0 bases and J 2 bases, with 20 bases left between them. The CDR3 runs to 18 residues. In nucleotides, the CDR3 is TGTGCCTGGAGTGTATGGGCCGGGGGACGTTTGACTGGAAACACCATATATTTT. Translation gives CAWSVWAGGRLTGNTIYF.

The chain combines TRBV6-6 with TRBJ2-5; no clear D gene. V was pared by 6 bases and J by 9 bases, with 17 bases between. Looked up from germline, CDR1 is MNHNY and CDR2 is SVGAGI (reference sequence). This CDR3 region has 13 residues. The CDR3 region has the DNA TGTGCCAGCAGCTCCACGTTGCGTGTGGCCCAGTACTTC. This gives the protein CASSSTLRVAQYF.

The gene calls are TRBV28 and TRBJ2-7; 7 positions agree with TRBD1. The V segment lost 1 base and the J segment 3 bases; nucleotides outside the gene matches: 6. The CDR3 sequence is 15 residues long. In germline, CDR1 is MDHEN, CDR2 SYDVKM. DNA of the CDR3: TGTGCCAGCAGTTTATCGGGACAGCCTAACTACGAGCAGTACTTC. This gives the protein CASSLSGQPNYEQYF.

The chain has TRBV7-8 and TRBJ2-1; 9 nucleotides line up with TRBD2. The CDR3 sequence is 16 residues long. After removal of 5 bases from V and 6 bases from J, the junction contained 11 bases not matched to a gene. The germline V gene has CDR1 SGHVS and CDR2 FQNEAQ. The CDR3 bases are TGTGCCAGCAGCGCGCGGAAGCGGGGGGCTCCCAATGAGCAGTTCTTC. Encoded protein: CASSARKRGAPNEQFF.